The 31 T cell receptor beta chains below were found in one sample sequenced in a study of cytomegalovirus exposure and HLA in healthy donors. The PCR employed 60 Vbeta primers together with 13 Jbeta primers. Libraries were prepared by immunoSEQ multiplex PCR; TCRdb keeps only in-frame clonotypes and omits some of them. Among around 110,000 clones listed, around 74% were seen once. The specimen sequenced was PBMCs. The receptors shown here come from a middle-aged woman in good health and CMV-seropositive.

The V call is TRBV19, the J call TRBJ1-2, with a possible D match to TRBD1 (5 bases). V lost 7 bases to trimming and J lost 6 bases, with 18 bases between them. There are 14 residues in the CDR3. CDR1 is LNHDA and CDR2 is SQIVND in the germline V gene (reference sequence). The CDR3 protein is CASTLEGRGNGYTF. CDR3 nucleotides: TGTGCCAGTACCCTAGAGGGGAGGGGCAATGGCTACACCTTC.

V is TRBV7-2 and J is TRBJ2-6; possible D gene TRBD1, 5 bases. Germline CDR1 is SGHTA and CDR2 is FQGNSA. The length of the CDR3 is 19 residues. Trimming cost V 5 bases and J 0 bases, with 20 bases left between them. The CDR3 DNA reads as TGTGCCAGCAGCCCCCAGGGTCCTCTCACTTACTCTGGGGCCAACGTCCTGACTTTC. It yields the protein CASSPQGPLTYSGANVLTF.

In its sample, this clone was seen a few times. The chain links TRBV10-3 to TRBJ1-1, with D perhaps matching TRBD1 (5 bases). CDR1 is ENHRY, CDR2 SYGVKD, per germline. Trimming left V 2 bases short and J 0 bases short, with 10 bases between. This CDR3 region has 15 residues. CDR3 coding DNA: TGTGCCATCAGTGAGAGACAGAACATGAACACTGAAGCTTTCTTT. Its protein is CAISERQNMNTEAFF.

The chain carries TRBV5-4 and TRBJ2-5, with D tentatively TRBD2 (7 bases). The CDR3 has 15 amino acids. CDR1 SGHNT and CDR2 YYREEE come from the germline V gene (reference sequence). The V and J ends lost 2 bases and 5 bases respectively, with 16 bases between them. CDR3 nucleotides: TGTGCCAGCAGCTTCGACTGGGGGGGGGCGGAGACCCAGTACTTC. It is translated as CASSFDWGGAETQYF.

The chain joins TRBV7-9 to TRBJ2-1; 8 bases map to TRBD2. V lost 5 bases, J lost 6 bases, and 3 bases stayed unmatched. CDR1 and CDR2 (germline): SEHNR, FQNEAQ (reference sequence). CDR3 length: 13 amino acids. CDR3 amino acids: CASSRGLANEQFF. Here the CDR3 DNA reads TGTGCCAGCAGCCGAGGACTAGCCAATGAGCAGTTCTTC.

This clone came up once. This chain connects TRBV2 to TRBJ2-6; maybe TRBD1 (6 bases). Looked up from germline, CDR1 is SNHLY and CDR2 is FYNNEI. The V and J ends lost 4 bases and 1 base respectively, with 11 bases between them. The CDR3 covers 16 residues. The CDR3: CASSGQEMSGANVLTF. CDR3 coding DNA: TGTGCCAGCAGTGGACAGGAGATGTCTGGGGCCAACGTCCTGACTTTC.

This chain links TRBV4-2 with TRBJ1-1, with D possibly matching TRBD1 (6 bases). V lost 4 bases and J lost 1, with 10 bases in between. This CDR3 has 14 residues. Looked up from germline, CDR1 is LGHNA and CDR2 is YNFKEQ. The CDR3 protein is CASSLQGTNTEAFF. The CDR3 bases are TGTGCCAGCAGCCTACAGGGTACGAACACTGAAGCTTTCTTT.

The rearrangement joins TRBV6-1 to TRBJ1-5, with D maybe TRBD1 (6 bases). Germline CDR1 reads MNHNS; CDR2 reads SASEGT. This CDR3 has 14 residues. V was shortened by 4 bases and J by 4 bases, with 11 bases between the two germline ends. CDR3 loop: CASSGHTGNQPQHF. In DNA form, the CDR3 reads TGTGCCAGCAGTGGTCATACAGGGAATCAGCCCCAGCATTTT.

The V and J genes are TRBV27 and TRBJ2-1; D is unclear. CDR1 and CDR2 from the germline V gene are MNHEY and SMNVEV (reference sequence). The CDR3 is 14 amino acids. V lost 6 bases and J 2 bases, leaving 11 bases between the germline ends. CDR3 protein: CASRRWFTYNEQFF. CDR3 DNA: TGTGCCAGCAGGAGGTGGTTCACCTACAATGAGCAGTTCTTC.

The chain uses TRBV9 and TRBJ1-3; D gene unclear. The germline CDR1 and CDR2 sequences are SGDLS and YYNGEE. V lost 3 bases and J lost 8, with 18 bases in between. This CDR3 region has 15 residues. The CDR3 DNA is TGTGCCAGCAGCGCCTCGATTACGTTCCCGGACACCATATATTTT. Translated: CASSASITFPDTIYF.

J is TRBJ1-2 and V is TRBV6-5; 7 positions match TRBD1. J gave up 4 bases and V 2 bases, and 7 bases lay outside the gene matches. CDR3 length equals 15 residues. Per germline, CDR1 MNHEY and CDR2 SVGAGI. The CDR3 sequence is CASSYGTVKGYGYTF. DNA for the CDR3: TGTGCCAGCAGTTACGGGACAGTTAAAGGCTATGGCTACACCTTC.

This rearrangement joins TRBV2 to TRBJ2-1; D is perhaps TRBD2 (6 bases). Germline CDR1 and CDR2: SNHLY and FYNNEI. V lost 4 bases and J lost 7, with 11 bases in between. This CDR3 is built from 13 residues. The CDR3 loop reads CASSGRRGNEQFF. In DNA form, the CDR3 reads TGTGCCAGCAGTGGTCGTCGGGGGAATGAGCAGTTCTTC.

The rearrangement links TRBV6-1 to TRBJ1-4; the match to TRBD1 covers 7 bases. Germline V lookup: CDR1 MNHNS, CDR2 SASEGT. The V segment lost 8 bases and the J segment 4 bases; nucleotides outside the gene matches: 4. The CDR3 loop spans 13 amino acids. DNA for the CDR3: TGTGCCAGCCGTCGGGACAGTAATGAAAAACTGTTTTTT. Translating gives CASRRDSNEKLFF.

The chain couples TRBV11-3 to TRBJ2-5; weak D call: TRBD2 (6 bases). The ends were cut back, 2 bases at V and 7 bases at J, with 11 bases in the middle. The germline gives CDR1 SGHNT, CDR2 YENEEA. The CDR3 spans 13 residues. The CDR3 loop is CASSLSMGGTQYF. The CDR3, as DNA: TGTGCCAGCAGCTTATCCATGGGAGGGACCCAGTACTTC.

This chain joins TRBV2 and TRBJ2-7; 8 bases agree with TRBD1. Germline-derived CDR1 and CDR2 are SNHLY and FYNNEI. The CDR3 contains 14 residues. The J segment lost 7 bases and the V segment lost 6 bases, leaving 11 bases of the junction unmatched. The DNA for the CDR3 is TGTGCCAGCAGAGATAGGCAGGGGGCACGTGAGCAGTACTTC. Translating gives CASRDRQGAREQYF.

This clone was found once. The junction differs from germline at one of its ends, possibly a read error. The gene calls are TRBV7-9 and TRBJ2-2, with D unresolved. CDR1 SEHNR and CDR2 FQNEAQ come from the germline V gene (reference sequence). The CDR3 contains 12 residues. CDR3: CSSHFHSGELFF. The DNA of the CDR3 is TGTTCCAGTCACTTTCATTCCGGGGAGCTGTTTTTT. The full variable domain, with the rest looked up from reference TRBV7-9 and TRBJ2-2, is DTGVSQNPRHKITKRGQNVTFRCDPISEHNRLYWYRQTLGQGPEFLTYFQNEAQLEKSRLLSDRFSAERPKGSFSTLEIQRTEQGDSAMYLCSSHFHSGELFFGEGSRLTVL.

The gene calls are TRBV18 and TRBJ1-1; 9 bases line up with TRBD1. Germline V gives CDR1 KGHSH, CDR2 LQKENI. Germline trimming cut 5 bases from V and 1 base from J; bases unmatched to any gene: 5. This CDR3 contains 15 residues. CDR3 sequence reads: CASSSGQGPNTEAFF. The CDR3 region has the DNA TGTGCCAGCTCATCGGGACAGGGACCGAACACTGAAGCTTTCTTT.

The chain couples TRBV7-2 to TRBJ1-6; D remains ambiguous. Germline V gene data show CDR1 as SGHTA and CDR2 as FQGNSA. The CDR3 has 16 residues. Trimming left V 5 bases short and J 3 bases short, with 14 bases between. The CDR3 region has the DNA TGTGCCAGCAGCCCCGCCTCAGGAAGCTATAATTCACCCCTCCACTTT. Protein product: CASSPASGSYNSPLHF.

The chain couples TRBV5-1 to TRBJ2-7; tentative D call: TRBD2 (5 bases). V lost 4 bases to trimming and J lost 3 bases, with 8 bases between them. Germline CDR1 reads SGHRS; CDR2 reads YFSETQ. The CDR3 contains 12 residues. CDR3 residues: CASSADFYEQYF. The CDR3 region has the DNA TGCGCCAGCAGCGCGGACTTCTACGAGCAGTACTTC.

The rearrangement joins TRBV6-1 to TRBJ2-7; 14 positions match TRBD2. The length of the CDR3 is 14 residues. V gave up 7 bases and J gave up 5 bases; unmatched junction bases: 4. Germline CDR1 is MNHNS and CDR2 is SASEGT. CDR3 coding DNA: TGTGCCAGCATGGTGACTAGCGGGGGGGACGAGCAGTACTTC. This gives the protein CASMVTSGGDEQYF.

This clone turned up a few times. The chain joins TRBV4-1 to TRBJ2-7; maybe TRBD1 (7 bases). The V end was cut by 4 bases, the J end by 3 bases, with 25 bases between. Germline CDR1 reads MGHRA; CDR2 reads YSYEKL. The CDR3 sequence is 18 residues long. The CDR3 DNA sequence: TGCGCCAGCAGCCTTTCCGCGGGGACAGCACTATCGCGCTACGAGCAGTACTTC. Translated: CASSLSAGTALSRYEQYF.

The chain couples TRBV9 to TRBJ2-3; TRBD2 agrees at 8 bases. J gave up 3 bases and V 0 bases, and 6 bases lay outside the gene matches. Per germline, CDR1 SGDLS and CDR2 YYNGEE. The CDR3 is made up of 16 amino acids. CDR3 protein: CASSVGGRGATDTQYF. CDR3 in DNA: TGTGCCAGCAGCGTAGGAGGGCGGGGGGCGACAGATACGCAGTATTTT.

This clone has more than one count but fewer than ten. The chain employs TRBV7-9 and TRBJ2-1; 8 nucleotides agree with TRBD2. V was clipped by 5 bases and J by 6 bases; unmatched bases: 9. The length of the CDR3 is 15 residues. CDR1 and CDR2 (germline): SEHNR, FQNEAQ (reference sequence). Here the CDR3 reads CASSPSFRGGNEQFF. The DNA for the CDR3 is TGTGCCAGCAGCCCCTCTTTTCGGGGGGGCAATGAGCAGTTCTTC. Using reference TRBV7-9 and TRBJ2-1 for the parts outside the CDR3, the full variable domain is DTGVSQNPRHKITKRGQNVTFRCDPISEHNRLYWYRQTLGQGPEFLTYFQNEAQLEKSRLLSDRFSAERPKGSFSTLEIQRTEQGDSAMYLCASSPSFRGGNEQFFGPGTRLTVL.

The chain is built from TRBV5-4 and TRBJ1-2; no definite D call. The V gene lost 5 bases and the J gene lost 5 bases, with 16 bases spanning the gap. The CDR3 extends over 14 amino acids. The germline V gene has CDR1 SGHNT and CDR2 YYREEE (reference sequence). The CDR3 protein is CASRPPADPYGYTF. The CDR3 DNA follows: TGTGCCAGCAGACCTCCGGCGGATCCATATGGCTACACCTTC.

This clone was picked up one time. The chain joins TRBV5-4 to TRBJ1-2, with 11 bases matching TRBD1. This CDR3 region has 17 residues. Looked up from germline, CDR1 is SGHNT and CDR2 is YYREEE (reference sequence). The trim removed 4 bases at V and 3 bases at J, leaving 11 bases unmatched. The CDR3 nucleotides are TGTGCCAGCAGCCCCGGACAGGGGGCTCAAACCTACTATGGCTACACCTTC. Translation gives CASSPGQGAQTYYGYTF.

V and J are TRBV4-3 and TRBJ1-2; no firm D call. V was shortened by 1 base and J by 4 bases, with 7 bases between the two germline ends. This CDR3 contains 13 residues. The germline CDR1 and CDR2 sequences are LGHNA and YSLEER. This chain's CDR3 is CASSQGGFYGYTF. The CDR3 DNA sequence: TGCGCCAGCAGCCAAGGAGGGTTCTATGGCTACACCTTC.

The V gene is TRBV5-1, the J gene TRBJ1-4; TRBD1 agrees at 7 bases. Germline V gene data show CDR1 as SGHRS and CDR2 as YFSETQ. Trimming removed 4 bases from V and 3 bases from J; junction bases left unmatched: 3. This CDR3 contains 14 residues. CDR3 protein: CASSPGGSNEKLFF. The CDR3 bases are TGCGCCAGCAGCCCAGGGGGGTCTAATGAAAAACTGTTTTTT.

CDR3 DNA: TGCGCCAGCAGCCAGGGACAGAACCTATTCACTGAAGCTTTCTTT. Translating gives CASSQGQNLFTEAFF. V is TRBV5-1 and J is TRBJ1-1; 7 nucleotides align to TRBD1. The V gene end was trimmed by 4 bases and the J gene end by 4 bases; junction bases not matched to a gene: 10. Germline V gene lookup returns CDR1 SGHRS and CDR2 YFSETQ. This CDR3 region has 15 residues.

V usage is TRBV19 and J usage is TRBJ1-5; D possibly corresponds to TRBD1 (6 bases). Germline V gene data show CDR1 as LNHDA and CDR2 as SQIVND (reference sequence). V shed 8 bases and J shed 3 bases, with 17 bases lying between them. This CDR3 region has 15 residues. The CDR3 protein is CASGRGLGVNQPQHF. The CDR3 DNA is TGTGCCAGTGGCAGGGGATTGGGGGTCAATCAGCCCCAGCATTTT.

This chain uses TRBV9 with TRBJ1-2, with D perhaps TRBD1 (6 bases). Germline assignment: CDR1 SGDLS and CDR2 YYNGEE. The CDR3 has 15 amino acids. Trimming pared 3 bases from V and 7 bases from J, leaving 19 bases between. CDR3 coding DNA: TGTGCCAGCAGCGCCTGGGACACCACGAGGGGTGGCTACACCTTC. It codes for CASSAWDTTRGGYTF.

The chain joins TRBV10-3 to TRBJ2-7; TRBD2 might be the D (6 bases). The CDR3 is 15 amino acids. The V and J ends lost 0 bases and 2 bases respectively, with 11 bases between them. Germline CDR1 reads ENHRY; CDR2 reads SYGVKD. CDR3 nucleotides: TGTGCCATCAGTGAGTCGATGGGGGGTCCCTACGAGCAGTACTTC. Protein sequence: CAISESMGGPYEQYF.